These 18 T cell receptor beta chains originate from one sample sequenced in a study of identical twins. TCRdb processed the 5' RACE reads anew with MiXCR; each CDR3 protein has one entry. This sample has roughly 1,500,000 distinct CDR3 sequences, with more than 30% found just once. Sequenced: cord blood. The source is a newborn girl in good health.

This chain links TRBV5-1 with TRBJ2-7; the D gene is possibly TRBD2 (7 bases). The CDR3 extends over 14 amino acids. The V and J ends lost 0 bases and 4 bases respectively, with 11 bases between them. Per germline, CDR1 SGHRS and CDR2 YFSETQ. CDR3 protein: CASSLEEGGYEQYF. CDR3 bases: TGCGCCAGCAGCTTGGAAGAGGGGGGGTACGAGCAGTACTTC.

This clonotype was observed a few times. This rearrangement joins TRBV9 to TRBJ2-7, with D maybe TRBD2 (5 bases). Per germline, CDR1 SGDLS and CDR2 YYNGEE. The CDR3 sequence is 15 residues long. The V gene lost 1 base and the J gene lost 6 bases, with 17 bases spanning the gap. The CDR3 spells CASSVTPMPSSEQYF. In DNA form, the CDR3 reads TGTGCCAGCAGCGTAACCCCCATGCCTAGCAGCGAGCAGTACTTC.

This chain uses TRBV18 with TRBJ1-4, with a possible D match to TRBD1 (6 bases). The length of the CDR3 is 15 residues. The V and J ends lost 1 base and 6 bases respectively, with 12 bases between them. Per germline, CDR1 KGHSH and CDR2 LQKENI. The CDR3 reads CASSPQGGPDEKLFF. The CDR3 DNA follows: TGTGCCAGCTCACCACAGGGGGGGCCGGATGAAAAACTGTTTTTT. Based on the CDR3 plus reference TRBV18 and TRBJ1-4, the full variable domain is NAGVMQNPRHLVRRRGQEARLRCSPMKGHSHVYWYRQLPEEGLKFMVYLQKENIIDESGMPKERFSAEFPKEGPSILRIQQVVRGDSAAYFCASSPQGGPDEKLFFGSGTQLSVL.

This clonotype was counted a few times. The chain couples TRBV18 to TRBJ2-7, with a possible D match to TRBD2 (5 bases). This CDR3 spans 14 amino acids. V lost 3 bases and J 5 bases, leaving 14 bases between the germline ends. Germline CDR1 reads KGHSH; CDR2 reads LQKENI. Here the CDR3 DNA reads TGTGCCAGCTCACCGGGAAGGGAGATTCACGAGCAGTACTTC. Translated, it gives CASSPGREIHEQYF. The full variable domain, completed using reference TRBV18 and TRBJ2-7, is NAGVMQNPRHLVRRRGQEARLRCSPMKGHSHVYWYRQLPEEGLKFMVYLQKENIIDESGMPKERFSAEFPKEGPSILRIQQVVRGDSAAYFCASSPGREIHEQYFGPGTRLTVT.

There are a few counts of this clonotype. V and J are TRBV7-9 and TRBJ2-3, with unresolved D. This CDR3 comprises 15 residues. Trimming removed 8 bases at V and 2 bases at J, with 17 bases between. CDR1 is SEHNR, CDR2 FQNEAQ, per germline (reference sequence). CDR3 amino acids: CASFDGTIPTDTQYF. The CDR3 DNA reads as TGTGCCAGCTTTGACGGAACCATTCCCACAGATACGCAGTATTTT.

About this clonotype itself: Germline is not matched at one junction end, which may reflect a read error. The chain uses TRBV20-1 and TRBJ2-4, with a weak D call TRBD2 (5 bases). The DNA end lines up better with TRBJ2-7; the J call may be wrong. The CDR3 contains 13 residues. CDR1 is DFQATT and CDR2 is SNEGSKA in the germline V gene (reference sequence). The CDR3 here is CSAGDGNPYEQYF. The CDR3 coding sequence is TGCAGTGCTGGAGACGGGAACCCCTACGAGCAGTACTTC.

The genes are TRBV20-1 and TRBJ2-7; unclear D gene. Germline V gives CDR1 DFQATT, CDR2 SNEGSKA (reference sequence). The CDR3 extends over 12 amino acids. Trimming shortened V by 1 base and J by 6 bases, and 10 bases separated the two germline ends. The DNA for the CDR3 is TGCAGTGCTAGAGTGCTAGGGTGCGAGCAGTACTTC. Translated: CSARVLGCEQYF.

As regards this clonotype: A read error may be the cause here, since a much bigger clone is one base away. This chain connects TRBV5-1 to TRBJ2-1; D remains ambiguous. The J call may be mistaken, given a closer DNA end match to TRBJ2-7. This CDR3 region has 14 residues. Germline V gene data show CDR1 as SGHRS and CDR2 as YFSETQ. Here the CDR3 DNA reads TGCGCCAGCAGCTCCAAGACTCCCTACAATGAGCAGTACTTC. As protein: CASSSKTPYNEQYF.

This clonotype was picked up a small number of times. The chain joins TRBV6-5 to TRBJ1-5; D is perhaps TRBD1 (5 bases). The germline CDR1 and CDR2 sequences are MNHEY and SVGAGI. CDR3 length equals 13 residues. Trimming removed 8 bases at V and 4 bases at J, with 12 bases between. The CDR3 DNA follows: TGTGCCAGCGGGACGGATGTGAATCAGCCCCAGCATTTT. Its protein product is CASGTDVNQPQHF.

The chain uses TRBV5-1 and TRBJ2-2; D tentatively reads TRBD1 or TRBD2 (6 bases each). From germline, CDR1 is SGHRS and CDR2 YFSETQ. The CDR3 is 15 amino acids. Trimming removed 5 bases from V and 0 bases from J, with 11 bases in between. The DNA for the CDR3 is TGCGCCAGCAGGGGCGGGACAACGAACACCGGGGAGCTGTTTTTT. Residues: CASRGGTTNTGELFF. Full variable domain (outside the CDR3, taken from reference TRBV5-1 and TRBJ2-2): KAGVTQTPRYLIKTRGQQVTLSCSPISGHRSVSWYQQTPGQGLQFLFEYFSETQRNKGNFPGRFSGRQFSNSRSEMNVSTLELGDSALYLCASRGGTTNTGELFFGEGSRLTVL.

V usage is TRBV7-9 and J usage is TRBJ2-4, with D perhaps TRBD2 (5 bases). This CDR3 has 15 residues. V was clipped by 5 bases and J by 13 bases, with 24 bases between them. Germline CDR1 SEHNR, CDR2 FQNEAQ (reference sequence). CDR3 sequence (DNA): TGTGCCAGCAGCCCTACTAGGTTCGGCTACAATGAGCAGTACTTC. This sequence encodes CASSPTRFGYNEQYF.

This clonotype has a handful of counts. V usage is TRBV4-1 and J usage is TRBJ1-2; D not resolved. The CDR3 runs to 15 residues. CDR1 and CDR2 (germline): MGHRA, YSYEKL. V lost 0 bases and J 2 bases, leaving 10 bases between the germline ends. Written as DNA, the CDR3 is TGCGCCAGCAGCCAAGATCCGGACGGCAACTATGGCTACACCTTC. Protein sequence: CASSQDPDGNYGYTF.

The table lists this clonotype with a count of one. Mismatch with germline at one junction end may stem from a read error. The V and J genes are TRBV20-1 and TRBJ2-5; D is uncertain. The J call may be in error: the DNA end matches TRBJ2-7 better. This CDR3 contains 13 residues. The V gene's germline CDR1 is DFQATT and CDR2 SNEGSKA (reference sequence). The CDR3 loop is CGARKKGSYEQYF. The CDR3 DNA is TGCGGTGCTAGAAAGAAGGGATCCTACGAGCAGTACTTC.

This clonotype has just a few counts. V usage is TRBV6-5 and J usage is TRBJ1-1, with D unresolved. CDR3 length: 13 residues. V lost 4 bases, J lost 1 base, and 7 bases lay in between. Germline CDR1 reads MNHEY; CDR2 reads SVGAGI. The chain's CDR3 is CASSLNANTEAFF. The CDR3 nucleotides read TGTGCCAGCAGTTTAAACGCGAACACTGAAGCTTTCTTT.

Worth noting for this clonotype: A junction boundary mismatches the germline segment, possibly from a read error. The chain's CDR3 is CASGYKRQGGNTEAFF. The CDR3 DNA reads as TGTGCCAGCGGTTATAAAAGACAGGGGGGTAACACTGAAGCTTTCTTT. V gene TRBV6-5 combines with J gene TRBJ1-1; 9 positions match TRBD1. The CDR3 extends over 16 amino acids. Per the germline V gene, CDR1 is MNHEY and CDR2 is SVGAGI.

This chain connects TRBV14 to TRBJ2-1; D is undetermined. In germline, CDR1 is SGHDN, CDR2 FVKESK. V shed 2 bases and J shed 8 bases, with 10 bases lying between them. This CDR3 is built from 13 residues. The CDR3 DNA is TGTGCCAGCAGCCAATTTCAAGCTGATGAGCAGTTCTTC. The encoded protein is CASSQFQADEQFF.

This chain links TRBV10-3 with TRBJ2-3; possibly TRBD2 for D (5 bases). Trimming removed 8 bases from V and 0 bases from J, with 21 bases in between. The CDR3 contains 17 residues. CDR1 and CDR2 from the germline V gene are ENHRY and SYGVKD. The CDR3: CAIEVSGEESSTDTQYF. The CDR3 DNA follows: TGTGCCATCGAAGTGAGCGGCGAAGAGTCTAGCACAGATACGCAGTATTTT.

The V call is TRBV4-1, the J call TRBJ1-2; 9 positions match TRBD1. Germline CDR1 reads MGHRA; CDR2 reads YSYEKL. V shed 4 bases, J shed 6 bases, and the junction held 6 bases outside the gene matches. The CDR3 extends over 14 amino acids. For the CDR3, the DNA is TGCGCCAGCAGCCTGATATGGACAGGGGATGGCTACACCTTC. Encoded protein: CASSLIWTGDGYTF.